Listed below are T cell receptor beta chains from one sample, sequenced in a study of cytomegalovirus exposure and HLA in healthy donors. Profiled with immunoSEQ multiplex PCR; TCRdb holds only in-frame clones, not every one. Of approximately 190,000 clones listed, about 90% are singletons. The sample comprised PBMCs. Receptor source: a man aged 25-45 years in good health and CMV-seronegative. Both conserved end residues are part of each CDR3. The D gene is left open where the match is weak. Where a row states a size, it is once, few, many or the class of an expanded clone; other rows omit it.

NA	once	TRBV2	TRBJ2-3	CASRPRAQTGTQYF	TGTGCCAGCAGGCCGAGAGCTCAAACGGGTACGCAGTATTTT
NA	NA	TRBV4-3	TRBJ1-1	CASSQDNYAATEAFF	TGCGCCAGCAGCCAAGATAACTACGCGGCAACTGAAGCTTTCTTT
TRBD2	NA	TRBV7-6	TRBJ2-1	CASSSTSGAYNEQFF	TGTGCCAGCAGCTCGACTAGCGGCGCCTACAATGAGCAGTTCTTC
NA	NA	TRBV28	TRBJ1-2	CASSLKAGGDYGYTF	TGTGCCAGCAGTTTAAAGGCCGGGGGGGACTATGGCTACACCTTC
NA	NA	TRBV7-2	TRBJ1-6	CASSRDLNSPLHF	TGTGCCAGCAGCCGCGACTTGAATTCACCCCTCCACTTT
TRBD1	NA	TRBV7-9	TRBJ2-3	CASSSQGFGPDTQYF	TGTGCCAGCAGCTCACAGGGGTTCGGGCCAGATACGCAGTATTTT
TRBD2	once	TRBV7-6	TRBJ2-7	CASSSLPGLGFYEQYF	TGTGCCAGCAGCTCCCTACCGGGACTAGGGTTCTACGAGCAGTACTTC
TRBD1	NA	TRBV6-5	TRBJ2-1	CASSSSRGQTEQFF	TGTGCCAGCAGCTCCTCCAGGGGGCAGACTGAGCAGTTCTTC
NA	NA	TRBV5-6	TRBJ2-3	CASSFGRVGDTQYF	TGTGCCAGCAGCTTTGGCAGGGTTGGAGATACGCAGTATTTT
TRBD2	NA	TRBV5-1	TRBJ2-6	CASSFTSGGAFGANVLTF	TGCGCCAGCAGCTTTACTAGCGGGGGGGCTTTTGGGGCCAACGTCCTGACTTTC
NA	NA	TRBV5-1	TRBJ2-5	CASSLGDLYQETQYF	TGCGCCAGCAGCTTAGGAGACTTGTACCAAGAGACCCAGTACTTC
NA	NA	TRBV11-2	TRBJ2-5	CATTTRVTGQGPYQETQYF	TGTGCCACCACCACCAGGGTCACCGGGCAGGGTCCTTACCAAGAGACCCAGTACTTC
TRBD1	NA	TRBV29-1	TRBJ2-5	CSVEPDRGAQYF	TGCAGCGTTGAACCGGACAGGGGAGCCCAGTACTTC
NA	NA	TRBV28	TRBJ1-5	CASSEDRAVSEPQHF	TGTGCCAGCAGTGAGGACAGAGCTGTGTCGGAACCCCAGCATTTT
NA	NA	TRBV11-2	TRBJ1-4	CASSRMEKLFF	TGTGCCAGCAGTAGAATGGAAAAACTGTTTTTT
NA	NA	TRBV9	TRBJ2-3	CASSVSSTDTQYF	TGTGCCAGCAGCGTCTCTAGCACAGATACGCAGTATTTT
NA	NA	TRBV10-3	TRBJ1-1	CAISESQGTNTEAFF	TGTGCCATCAGTGAGTCCCAGGGCACGAACACTGAAGCTTTCTTT
NA	NA	TRBV28	TRBJ2-7	CASSLTGLSQYEQYF	TGTGCCAGCAGTTTAACTGGGCTTTCTCAATACGAGCAGTACTTC
NA	NA	TRBV28	TRBJ2-1	CASSLLLNRRYNEQFF	TGTGCCAGCAGTTTACTACTTAACAGGAGATACAATGAGCAGTTCTTC
NA	NA	TRBV7-9	TRBJ2-4	CASSLLLPASNIQYF	TGTGCCAGCAGCCTCTTACTTCCCGCTAGCAACATTCAGTACTTC
NA	NA	TRBV13	TRBJ1-1	CASSTGQNTEAFF	TGTGCCAGCAGCACGGGACAGAACACTGAAGCTTTCTTT
NA	NA	TRBV5-1	TRBJ1-1	CASSSYPDSEAFF	TGCGCCAGCAGCTCGTACCCCGACTCTGAAGCTTTCTTT